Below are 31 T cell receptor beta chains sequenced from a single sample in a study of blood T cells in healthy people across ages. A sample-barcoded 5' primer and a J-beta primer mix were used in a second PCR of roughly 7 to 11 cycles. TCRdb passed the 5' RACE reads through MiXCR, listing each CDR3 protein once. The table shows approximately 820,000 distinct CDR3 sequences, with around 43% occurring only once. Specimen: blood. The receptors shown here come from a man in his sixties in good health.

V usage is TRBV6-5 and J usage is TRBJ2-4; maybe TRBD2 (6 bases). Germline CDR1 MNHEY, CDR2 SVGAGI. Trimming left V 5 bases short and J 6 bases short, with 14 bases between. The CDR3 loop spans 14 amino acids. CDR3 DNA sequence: TGTGCCAGCAGTACAGATAGCGGCCTAAACATTCAGTACTTC. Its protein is CASSTDSGLNIQYF.

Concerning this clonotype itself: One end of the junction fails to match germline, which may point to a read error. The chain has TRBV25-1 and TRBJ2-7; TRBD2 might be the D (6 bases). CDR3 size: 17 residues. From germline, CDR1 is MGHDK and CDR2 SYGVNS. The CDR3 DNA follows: TGTGCCAGCAGTGCGCACAACCCCGGGACTGCCGGGGAGACCCAGGACTTC. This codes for CASSAHNPGTAGETQDF.

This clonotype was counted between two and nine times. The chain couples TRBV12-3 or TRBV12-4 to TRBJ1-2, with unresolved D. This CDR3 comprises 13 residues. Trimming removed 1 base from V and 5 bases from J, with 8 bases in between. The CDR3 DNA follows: TGTGCCAGCAGTTTAGACCGCAGATATGGCTACACCTTC. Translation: CASSLDRRYGYTF.

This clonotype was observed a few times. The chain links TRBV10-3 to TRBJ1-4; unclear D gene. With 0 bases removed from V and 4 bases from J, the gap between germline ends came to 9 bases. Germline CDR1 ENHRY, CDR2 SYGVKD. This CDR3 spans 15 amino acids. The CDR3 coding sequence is TGTGCCATCAGTGAGTCTCGCAGGTTTAATGAAAAACTGTTTTTT. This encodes CAISESRRFNEKLFF.

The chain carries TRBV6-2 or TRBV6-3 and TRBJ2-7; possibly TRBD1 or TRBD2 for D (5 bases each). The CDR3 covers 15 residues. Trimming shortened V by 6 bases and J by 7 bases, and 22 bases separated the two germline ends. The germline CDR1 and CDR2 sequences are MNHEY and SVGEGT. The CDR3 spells CASRQQASSYNEQYF. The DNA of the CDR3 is TGTGCCAGCAGACAACAGGCTAGCTCCTACAATGAGCAGTACTTC.

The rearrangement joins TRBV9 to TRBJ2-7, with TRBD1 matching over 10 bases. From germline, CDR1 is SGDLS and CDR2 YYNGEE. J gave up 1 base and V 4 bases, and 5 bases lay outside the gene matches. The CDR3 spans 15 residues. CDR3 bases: TGTGCCAGCAGCACCGGGACAGGGGCATCCTACGAGCAGTACTTC. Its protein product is CASSTGTGASYEQYF.

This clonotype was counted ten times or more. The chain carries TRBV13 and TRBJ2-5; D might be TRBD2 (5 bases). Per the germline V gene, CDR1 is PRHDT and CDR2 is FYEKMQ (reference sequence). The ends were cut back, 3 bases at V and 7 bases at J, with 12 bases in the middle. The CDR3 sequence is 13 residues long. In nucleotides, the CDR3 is TGTGCCAGCAGCTTTCAGCTGGGGAGGACCCAGTACTTC. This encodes CASSFQLGRTQYF.

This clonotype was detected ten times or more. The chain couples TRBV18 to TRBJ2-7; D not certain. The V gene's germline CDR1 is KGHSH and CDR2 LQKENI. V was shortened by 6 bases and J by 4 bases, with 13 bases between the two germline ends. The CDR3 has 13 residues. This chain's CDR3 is CASSQNQDYEQYF. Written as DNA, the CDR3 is TGTGCCAGCTCCCAGAACCAGGATTACGAGCAGTACTTC.

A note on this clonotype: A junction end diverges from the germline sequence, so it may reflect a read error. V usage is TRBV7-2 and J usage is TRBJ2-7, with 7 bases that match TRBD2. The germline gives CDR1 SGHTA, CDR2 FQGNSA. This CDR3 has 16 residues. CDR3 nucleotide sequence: TGTGCCCGCAGCTTAGAGGGGACTACTAGCTCCTACGAGCAGTACTTC. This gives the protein CARSLEGTTSSYEQYF.

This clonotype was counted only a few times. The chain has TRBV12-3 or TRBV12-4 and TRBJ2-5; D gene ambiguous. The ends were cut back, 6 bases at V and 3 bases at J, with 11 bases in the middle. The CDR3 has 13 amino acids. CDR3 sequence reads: CASSYPNEETQYF. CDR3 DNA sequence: TGTGCCAGCAGCTACCCCAATGAAGAGACCCAGTACTTC.

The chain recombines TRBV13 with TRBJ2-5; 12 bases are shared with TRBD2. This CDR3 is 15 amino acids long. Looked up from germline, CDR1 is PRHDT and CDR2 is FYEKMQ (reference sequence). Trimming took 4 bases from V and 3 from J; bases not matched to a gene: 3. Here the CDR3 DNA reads TGTGCCAGCAGCTCTCGGACTAGCGGGAAAGAGACCCAGTACTTC. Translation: CASSSRTSGKETQYF.

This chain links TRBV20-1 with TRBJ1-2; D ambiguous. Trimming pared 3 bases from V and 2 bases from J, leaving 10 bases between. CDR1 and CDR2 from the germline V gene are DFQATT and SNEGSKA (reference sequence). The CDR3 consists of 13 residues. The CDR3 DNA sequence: TGCAGTGCTAGGTACCGGGAGAACTATGGCTACACCTTC. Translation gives CSARYRENYGYTF.

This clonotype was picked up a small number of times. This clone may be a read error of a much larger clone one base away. The CDR3 spells CASSQERGSDTQYF. The CDR3 DNA follows: TGCGCCAGCAGCCAAGAGCGGGGGTCTGATACGCAGTATTTT. The chain has TRBV4-3 and TRBJ2-3; 7 nucleotides line up with TRBD2. CDR1 is LGHNA, CDR2 YSLEER, per germline. CDR3 size: 14 residues. Trimming at V came to 0 bases and at J to 6 bases, leaving 3 bases not matched to a gene.

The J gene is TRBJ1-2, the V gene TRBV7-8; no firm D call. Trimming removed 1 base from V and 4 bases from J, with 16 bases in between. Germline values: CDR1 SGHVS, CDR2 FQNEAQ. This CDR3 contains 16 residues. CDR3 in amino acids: CASSLVGRTFSYGYTF. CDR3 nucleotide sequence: TGTGCCAGCAGCTTAGTAGGTCGGACGTTTAGCTATGGCTACACCTTC.

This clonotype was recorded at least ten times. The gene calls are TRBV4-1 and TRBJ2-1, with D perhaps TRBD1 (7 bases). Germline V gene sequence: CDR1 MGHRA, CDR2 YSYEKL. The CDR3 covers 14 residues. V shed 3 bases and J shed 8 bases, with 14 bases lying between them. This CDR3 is CASSHRDRDYEQFF. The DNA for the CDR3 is TGCGCCAGCAGCCACAGAGACAGGGACTATGAGCAGTTCTTC.

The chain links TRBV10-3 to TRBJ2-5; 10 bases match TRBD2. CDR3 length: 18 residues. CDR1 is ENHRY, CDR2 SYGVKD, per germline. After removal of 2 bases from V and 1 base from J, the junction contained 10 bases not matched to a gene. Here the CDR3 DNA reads TGTGCCATCAGTGAGGGCGTAGCGGGGGGCAGAACCCAAGAGACCCAGTACTTC. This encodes CAISEGVAGGRTQETQYF.

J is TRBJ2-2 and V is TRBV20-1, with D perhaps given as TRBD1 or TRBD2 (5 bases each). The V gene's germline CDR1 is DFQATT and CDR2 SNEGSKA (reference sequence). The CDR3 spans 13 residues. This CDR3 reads CSARVWGTGELFF. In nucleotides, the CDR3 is TGCAGCGCGCGAGTTTGGGGGACCGGGGAGCTGTTTTTT.

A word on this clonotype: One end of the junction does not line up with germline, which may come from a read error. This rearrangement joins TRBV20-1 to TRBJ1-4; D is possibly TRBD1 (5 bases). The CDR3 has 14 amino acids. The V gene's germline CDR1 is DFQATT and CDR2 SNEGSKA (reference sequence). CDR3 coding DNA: TGCAGTACTAGAGATTCGGGGCCTAATGAAAAACTGTTTTTT. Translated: CSTRDSGPNEKLFF.

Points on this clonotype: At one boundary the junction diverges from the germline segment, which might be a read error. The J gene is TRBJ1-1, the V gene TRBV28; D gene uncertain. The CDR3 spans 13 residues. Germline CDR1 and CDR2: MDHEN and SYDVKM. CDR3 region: CASGLGRRTEAFF. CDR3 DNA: TGTGCCAGCGGTTTAGGGAGGCGCACTGAAGCTTTCTTT.

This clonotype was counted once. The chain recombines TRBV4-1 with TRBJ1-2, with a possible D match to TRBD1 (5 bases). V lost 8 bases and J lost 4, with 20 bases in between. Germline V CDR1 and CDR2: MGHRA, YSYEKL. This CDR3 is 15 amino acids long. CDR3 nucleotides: TGCGCCAGCTCAGAGGGGCGGGCGGAGTCCTATGGCTACACCTTC. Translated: CASSEGRAESYGYTF.

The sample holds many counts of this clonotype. The CDR3 DNA reads TGTGCCAGCAGTCGGGACTTCCAAGAGACCCAGTACTTC. It translates to CASSRDFQETQYF. The chain carries TRBV13 and TRBJ2-5, with D maybe TRBD2 (6 bases). The ends were cut back, 6 bases at V and 1 base at J, with 9 bases in the middle. The CDR3 contains 13 residues. Germline V CDR1 and CDR2: PRHDT, FYEKMQ (reference sequence).

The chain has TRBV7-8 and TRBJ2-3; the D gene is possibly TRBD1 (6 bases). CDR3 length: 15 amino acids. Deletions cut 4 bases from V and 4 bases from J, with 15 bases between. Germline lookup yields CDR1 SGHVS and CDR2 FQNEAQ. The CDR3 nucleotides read TGTGCCAGCAGCTCCGGACAGCTAGCAGCAGATACGCAGTATTTT. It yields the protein CASSSGQLAADTQYF.

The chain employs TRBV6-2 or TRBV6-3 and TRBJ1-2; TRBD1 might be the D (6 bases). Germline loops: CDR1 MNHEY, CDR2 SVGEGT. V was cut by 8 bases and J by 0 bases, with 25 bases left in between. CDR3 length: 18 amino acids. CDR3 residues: CASLYNRGGQSANYGYTF. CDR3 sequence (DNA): TGTGCCAGCCTATATAACCGAGGAGGACAGTCAGCTAACTATGGCTACACCTTC.

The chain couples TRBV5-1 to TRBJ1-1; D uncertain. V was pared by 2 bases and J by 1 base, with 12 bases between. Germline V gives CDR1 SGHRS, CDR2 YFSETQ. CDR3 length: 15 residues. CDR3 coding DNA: TGCGCCAGCAGCTTCACGGCATTCAAGAACACTGAAGCTTTCTTT. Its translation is CASSFTAFKNTEAFF.

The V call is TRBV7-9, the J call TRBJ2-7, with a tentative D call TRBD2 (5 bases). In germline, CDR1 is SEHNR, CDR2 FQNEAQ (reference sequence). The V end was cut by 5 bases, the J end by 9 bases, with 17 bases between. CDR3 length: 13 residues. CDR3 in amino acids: CASSQDESRGQYF. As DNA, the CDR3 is TGTGCCAGCAGCCAAGACGAAAGCCGGGGGCAGTACTTC.

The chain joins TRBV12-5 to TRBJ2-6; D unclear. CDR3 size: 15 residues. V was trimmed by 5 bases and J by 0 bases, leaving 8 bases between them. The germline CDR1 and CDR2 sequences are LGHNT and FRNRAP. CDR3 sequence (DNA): TGTGCTAGTGGTGCCCTGTACTCTGGGGCCAACGTCCTGACTTTC. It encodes CASGALYSGANVLTF.

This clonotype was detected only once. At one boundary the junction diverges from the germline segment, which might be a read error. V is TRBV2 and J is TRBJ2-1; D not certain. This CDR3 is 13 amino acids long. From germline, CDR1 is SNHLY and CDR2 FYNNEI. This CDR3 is CASGDNLQETQFF. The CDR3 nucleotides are TGTGCCAGCGGTGACAACCTACAAGAGACCCAGTTCTTC. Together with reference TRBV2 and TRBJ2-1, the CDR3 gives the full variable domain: EPEVTQTPSHQVTQMGQEVILRCVPISNHLYFYWYRQILGQKVEFLVSFYNNEISEKSEIFDDQFSVERPDGSNFTLKIRSTKLEDSAMYFCASGDNLQETQFFGPGTRLTVL.

The CDR3 region is CASSEAPPGATNEKLFF. CDR3 sequence (DNA): TGTGCCAGCAGTGAAGCCCCACCAGGTGCAACTAATGAAAAACTGTTTTTT. The chain is built from TRBV6-1 and TRBJ1-4; unclear D gene. The germline gives CDR1 MNHNS, CDR2 SASEGT. Trimming stripped 0 bases from V and 0 bases from J, with 11 bases between. The length of the CDR3 is 17 residues.

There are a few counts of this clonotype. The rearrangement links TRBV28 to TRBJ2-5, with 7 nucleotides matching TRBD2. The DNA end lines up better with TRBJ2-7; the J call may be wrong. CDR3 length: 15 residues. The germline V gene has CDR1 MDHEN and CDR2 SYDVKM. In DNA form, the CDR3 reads TGTGCCAGCAGTTTGTCAGCGGGGAAACCCTACGAGCAGTACTTC. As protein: CASSLSAGKPYEQYF.

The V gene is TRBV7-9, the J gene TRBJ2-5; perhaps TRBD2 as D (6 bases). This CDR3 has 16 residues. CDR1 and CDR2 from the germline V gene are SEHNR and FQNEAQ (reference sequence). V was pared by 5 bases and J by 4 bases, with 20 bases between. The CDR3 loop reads CASSKTGGDSGETQYF. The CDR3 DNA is TGTGCCAGCAGCAAAACAGGCGGGGATTCTGGAGAGACCCAGTACTTC.

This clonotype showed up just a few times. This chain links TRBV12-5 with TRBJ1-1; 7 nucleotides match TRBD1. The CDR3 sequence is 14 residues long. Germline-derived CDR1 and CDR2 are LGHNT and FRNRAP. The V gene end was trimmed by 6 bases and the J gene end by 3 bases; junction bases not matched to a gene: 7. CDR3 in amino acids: CASGPRGTDTEAFF. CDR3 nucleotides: TGTGCTAGTGGCCCCAGGGGGACGGACACTGAAGCTTTCTTT. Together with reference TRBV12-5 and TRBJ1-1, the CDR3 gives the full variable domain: DARVTQTPRHKVTEMGQEVTMRCQPILGHNTVFWYRQTMMQGLELLAYFRNRAPLDDSGMPKDRFSAEMPDATLATLKIQPSEPRDSAVYFCASGPRGTDTEAFFGQGTRLTVV.